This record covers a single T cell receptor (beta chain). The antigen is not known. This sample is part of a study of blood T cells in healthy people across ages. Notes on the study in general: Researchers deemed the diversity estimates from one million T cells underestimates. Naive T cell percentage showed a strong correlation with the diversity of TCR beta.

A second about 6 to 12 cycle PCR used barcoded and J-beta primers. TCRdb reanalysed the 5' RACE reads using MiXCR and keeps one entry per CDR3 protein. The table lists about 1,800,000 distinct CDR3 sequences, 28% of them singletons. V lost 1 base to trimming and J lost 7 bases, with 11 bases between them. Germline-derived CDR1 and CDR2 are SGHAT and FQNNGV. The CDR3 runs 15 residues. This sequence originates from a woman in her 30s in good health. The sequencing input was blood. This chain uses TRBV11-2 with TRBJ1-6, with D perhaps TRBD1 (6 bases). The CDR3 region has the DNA TGTGCCAGCAGCTTAGGGGACAAGGGAAATTCACCCCTCCACTTT. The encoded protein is CASSLGDKGNSPLHF. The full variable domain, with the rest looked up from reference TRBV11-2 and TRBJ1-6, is EAGVAQSPRYKIIEKRQSVAFWCNPISGHATLYWYQQILGQGPKLLIQFQNNGVVDDSQLPKDRFSAERLKGVDSTLKIQPAKLEDSAVYLCASSLGDKGNSPLHFGNGTRLTVT.